This is a list of T cell receptor beta chains from one sample in a study of CDR3 diversity in severe acne. MiXCR was run by TCRdb on the PCR reads, yielding one entry per CDR3 protein. Found here are approximately 90,000 distinct CDR3 sequences, 49% of them singletons; the top ten hold roughly 12%. Sample: blood. The receptor set was obtained from a male donor with severe acne vulgaris. The CDR3 runs from the conserved cysteine through the conserved F or W. Each record gives: V gene, J gene, clone size, D gene, CDR3 protein, CDR3 DNA. The D gene is left open where the match is weak. Size is omitted from some rows. Given values are once, few, many or a class for expanded clones.

>TRBV25-1|TRBJ1-6|-|-
CASSPIQGTSPLHF
TGTGCCAGCAGCCCTATACAGGGTACTTCACCCCTCCACTTT
>TRBV4-2|TRBJ2-1|-|TRBD2
CASSQDVVAGYNEQFF
TGTGCCAGCAGCCAAGATGTGGTAGCGGGATACAATGAGCAGTTCTTC
>TRBV4-1|TRBJ2-5|-|-
CASSQPGVGRRETQYF
TGCGCCAGCAGCCAACCTGGGGTCGGGCGGCGGGAGACCCAGTACTTC
>TRBV12-3/TRBV12-4|TRBJ1-1|many|-
CASGGGGTEAFF
TGTGCCAGCGGAGGAGGGGGCACTGAAGCTTTCTTT
>TRBV19|TRBJ1-2|-|-
CASSMDASNYGYTF
TGTGCCAGTAGTATGGACGCCTCTAACTATGGCTACACCTTC
>TRBV7-8|TRBJ2-6|-|TRBD1
CASSFTGGVIGANVLTF
TGTGCCAGCAGCTTTACAGGGGGCGTTATTGGGGCCAACGTCCTGACTTTC
>TRBV24-1|TRBJ2-5|few|TRBD1
CATSERTGGETQYF
TGTGCCACCAGTGAGCGGACAGGCGGGGAGACCCAGTACTTC
>TRBV7-2|TRBJ1-1|-|-
CASSHPGVPSTEAFF
TGTGCCAGCAGCCACCCCGGAGTCCCGAGCACTGAAGCTTTCTTT
>TRBV29-1|TRBJ1-1|few|TRBD1
CSAARQGNTEAFF
TGCAGCGCCGCCAGACAGGGAAACACTGAAGCTTTCTTT
>TRBV20-1|TRBJ2-3|-|-
CSARDVIAQGYTDTQYF
TGCAGTGCTAGAGATGTGATCGCCCAGGGCTACACAGATACGCAGTATTTT
>TRBV5-5|TRBJ2-1|-|TRBD2
CASEIETSGNNEQFF
TGTGCCAGCGAGATTGAGACTAGCGGGAACAATGAGCAGTTCTTC
>TRBV6-5|TRBJ2-7|-|TRBD1
CASTNKRPGQGAYEQYF
TGTGCCAGTACGAACAAAAGACCGGGACAGGGGGCCTACGAGCAGTACTTC
>TRBV5-6|TRBJ2-3|-|TRBD2
CASGSASGTTDTQYF
TGCGCCAGCGGCTCGGCTAGCGGGACTACAGATACGCAGTATTTT
>TRBV4-1|TRBJ2-1|-|-
CACSLGEITYNEQFF
TGCGCCTGCAGCCTAGGAGAGATCACCTACAATGAGCAGTTCTTC
>TRBV10-2|TRBJ2-7|once|-
CASSAYLGKAYEQYF
TGCGCCAGCAGTGCTTATTTGGGGAAGGCCTACGAGCAGTACTTC
>TRBV10-3|TRBJ1-4|-|-
CAISESGGKLFF
TGTGCCATCAGTGAGTCGGGGGGAAAACTGTTTTTT
>TRBV7-2|TRBJ2-2|once|TRBD2
CASSWNYWAGDTGELFF
TGTGCCAGCAGCTGGAACTACTGGGCGGGAGACACCGGGGAGCTGTTTTTT
>TRBV10-3|TRBJ2-5|few|-
CAISESARGSPEETQYF
TGTGCCATCAGTGAGTCGGCTCGGGGGAGTCCTGAAGAGACCCAGTACTTC
>TRBV24-1|TRBJ1-5|-|-
CATSAPGPDSPNQPQEW
TGTGCCACCAGTGCCCCGGGACCGGACAGTCCTAATCAGCCCCAGGAGTGG
>TRBV11-2|TRBJ1-1|many|-
CATVNGWTEAFF
TGTGCCACAGTTAACGGGTGGACTGAAGCTTTCTTT
>TRBV12-3/TRBV12-4|TRBJ1-5|-|-
CASSLDTGKRGNQPQHF
TGTGCCAGCAGTTTAGACACAGGGAAAAGGGGCAATCAGCCCCAGCATTTT